The present T cell receptor beta chain was sequenced within a study of shared clonotypes between healthy human individuals. Study-wide findings and caveats: Specimens sampled were limited to blood, with tissue repertoires likely differing. Since donors were few, the genetic and exposure-history diversity represented was limited. The rarefaction results pointed to incomplete sorted-subset sequencing despite large depth.

CDR1 is MNHEY and CDR2 is SMNVEV in the germline V gene (reference sequence). V was clipped by 8 bases and J by 0 bases, with 11 bases between them. The CDR3 runs 15 residues. In the authors' methods: As immunoSEQ supplied junction-only sequences (without quality scores), filtering differed. Sequencing was performed with immunoSEQ multiplex PCR; in TCRdb, only in-frame clones are kept and a portion is missing. That table furnishes V, J and clone size, whereas the DNA furnished D and trimming. The sample shows some 900,000 clones, around three quarters of them seen only once. Comment on this clone: The antigen is undetermined.

This chain uses TRBV27 with TRBJ1-6, with D uncertain. This sequence originates from a young man in good health. The material sequenced was memory CD4+ T cells sorted from blood. Described subset: CD45RA-negative fraction. The CDR3 protein is CASSGIPSYNSPLHF. CDR3 nucleotide sequence: TGTGCCAGCTCTGGTATCCCCTCCTATAATTCACCCCTCCACTTT.